This T cell receptor beta chain appears in the sequencing data of a study of radiation and T cells in renal cell carcinoma. Profiled with immunoSEQ multiplex PCR; TCRdb holds only in-frame clones, not every one. The sample lists tens of thousands of clones, around 81% occurring once. This clone was seen a single time. An end of the junction differs from the germline gene, which may be a read error. Time point of the sample: blood 2 weeks post-SBRT. The treatment denotes: 15 Gy SBRT to primary tumor, nephrectomy 4 weeks later. The CDR3 is 13 amino acids. Looked up from germline, CDR1 is MNHEY and CDR2 is SVGAGI.

The input for sequencing was blood, taken from a patient whose treatment included radiotherapy and nephrectomy. The TCR originated in a man in his 60s with renal cell carcinoma. The rearrangement links TRBV6-5 to TRBJ1-2; D is undetermined. The CDR3 here is CASSYNSLNDLDF. The DNA for the CDR3 is TGTGCCAGCAGTTACAACAGCTTGAATGACCTAGACTTC.